This TCR beta chain was obtained from a study of early T cells in non-severe SARS-CoV-2 infection. Germline V lookup: CDR1 LGHNA, CDR2 YSLEER. The CDR3 sequence is 15 residues long. V shed 0 bases and J shed 2 bases, with 11 bases lying between them. Findings and caveats of the study: VDJdb matching skewed toward anti-spike CD8 responses, missing private and CD4 specificities.

Worth noting for this clonotype: Its antigen is undetermined.

Individually, cDNA molecules had unique molecular identifiers attached to them. TCRdb fed the 5' RACE reads into MiXCR, producing one record per CDR3 protein. The top ten hold 8.9% of the sample, which has fewer than 75,000 distinct CDR3 sequences, around 20% seen once. This TCR was recovered from an adult who was a healthcare worker with PCR-confirmed SARS-CoV-2 infection or an uninfected control (not recorded which). The starting material was whole blood, obtained at baseline. The chain employs TRBV4-3 and TRBJ2-7; a weak D match, TRBD1 (5 bases). CDR3 in DNA: TGCGCCAGCAGCCAAGATTTCCAGGGTGCCTACGAGCAGTACTTC. Its translation: CASSQDFQGAYEQYF.